This TCR beta chain emerged from a study of regulatory T cells in long-lasting Graves disease. Overall study results and limits: It was in persistent disease that TRBV28, TRBJ1-2 and TRBJ2-5 were favored.

Germline CDR1 DFQATT, CDR2 SNEGSKA (reference sequence). The trim removed 2 bases at V and 0 bases at J, leaving 9 bases unmatched. This CDR3 region has 17 residues. Time point reported: newly diagnosed GD, antithyroid drugs for less than 3 months. PBMC-derived RNA was used for the TCR library. In this sample, this clonotype turned up many times. Its antigen remains unknown. Building of the TCR beta libraries involved iRepertoire HTBI primers and Arm-PCR of CDR3 regions. TCRdb passed the multiplex PCR reads through MiXCR, listing each CDR3 protein once. The sample carries some 410,000 distinct CDR3 sequences, less than 20% recorded once. These sequences were also reported in another study, on T cells in Graves' hyperthyroidism and ophthalmopathy. That paper states: Carried out on the TCR CDR3, a first-round RT-PCR used the HTBI primer set.

Sequenced material: peripheral blood mononuclear cells (PBMCs), taken at new diagnosis, from a patient treated with antithyroid drugs. The J gene is TRBJ2-7, the V gene TRBV20-1; 11 bases line up with TRBD1. The TCR comes from a woman aged 25 to 39 with Graves disease. The CDR3 DNA is TGCAGTGCTAGATGGGACAGGGGGTTTAGGAGCTCCTACGAGCAGTACTTC. This gives the protein CSARWDRGFRSSYEQYF.